What follows describes a single TCR beta chain. Antigen unknown. The data originate from a study of T-cell reconstitution after alpha-beta-depleted transplantation in children. Study-level findings and limits: By one year post-transplant, T-cell counts and diversity largely arose from T cells that were newly produced. Several patients had high TCRbeta diversity at day 60; it came from surviving recipient T cells and thymic progenitors.

Preparation of the TCRbeta library was carried out with unique molecular identifiers. In TCRdb, the PCR reads were re-called with MiXCR into one record per CDR3 protein. The data hold 250,000 to 400,000 distinct CDR3 sequences, with over 20% observed a single time. The CDR3 covers 15 residues. Trimming cost V 5 bases and J 4 bases, with 17 bases left between them. The source material was PBMCs, mostly from graft donor cells, sampled 180 days after TCRalphabeta/CD19-depleted stem cell transplant. The origin of this receptor is a male patient under 18 who had a stem cell transplant for acute lymphoblastic leukemia, so the T cells may come from the graft donor. This chain links TRBV12-3 or TRBV12-4 with TRBJ1-2; no clear D. CDR3 in amino acids: CASSPLRLGLYGYTF. The CDR3, as DNA: TGTGCCAGCAGTCCTCTAAGGCTAGGCCTCTATGGCTACACCTTC.